This is a list of T cell receptor beta chains from one sample in a study of blood T cell repertoires in COVID-19. Produced via immunoSEQ multiplex PCR; TCRdb's table is partial and in-frame only. The data contain some 460,000 clones, about 89% of them singletons. The sequenced sample consisted of peripheral blood. These receptors were collected from a woman aged 25-40 years with acute or convalescent COVID-19. The CDR3 runs from the conserved cysteine through the conserved F or W. Fields, in order: V gene, J gene, D gene, clone size, CDR3 protein, CDR3 DNA. D genes are given only for firm matches. The listing skips clone size in some rows; elsewhere it reads once, few, many or a size class.

>TRBV5-1|TRBJ1-1|TRBD1|-
CASSIDRDTEAFF
TGCGCCAGCAGCATCGACAGGGACACTGAAGCTTTCTTT
>TRBV11-2|TRBJ2-2|-|-
CASRTGHMVEAGELFF
TGTGCCAGCAGGACGGGACATATGGTAGAGGCCGGGGAGCTGTTTTTT
>TRBV11-3|TRBJ2-3|TRBD2|-
CASSRRGSGGLTDTQYF
TGTGCCAGCAGCCGCCGGGGAAGCGGGGGCCTTACAGATACGCAGTATTTT
>TRBV19|TRBJ2-7|-|-
CASSIRDNYEQYF
TGTGCCAGTAGTATAAGAGACAACTACGAGCAGTACTTC
>TRBV6-1|TRBJ2-7|TRBD2|-
CASSDPGLAGPPQYF
TGTGCCAGCAGTGACCCGGGACTAGCGGGTCCCCCCCAGTACTTC
>TRBV3-1/TRBV3-2|TRBJ2-5|TRBD2|-
CASSPNRRGGLETQYF
TGTGCCAGCAGCCCCAACCGTCGGGGGGGCCTGGAGACCCAGTACTTC
>TRBV12-3/TRBV12-4|TRBJ2-2|-|-
CASRRQETGELFF
TGTGCCAGCAGGCGACAAGAGACCGGGGAGCTGTTTTTT
>TRBV4-1|TRBJ2-3|-|-
CASSPLGGDTDTQYF
TGCGCCAGCAGCCCCCTAGGAGGGGATACAGATACGCAGTATTTT
>TRBV9|TRBJ2-7|-|-
CASSVGNSGYEQYF
TGTGCCAGCAGCGTAGGAAACAGCGGGTACGAGCAGTACTTC
>TRBV3-1/TRBV3-2|TRBJ2-1|-|-
CAKEDGGNEQFF
TGTGCCAAGGAGGATGGGGGGAATGAGCAGTTCTTC
>TRBV13|TRBJ1-1|-|-
CASQSNTEAFF
TGTGCCAGTCAATCAAACACTGAAGCTTTCTTT
>TRBV30|TRBJ1-2|-|-
CAWSVRQLYGYTF
TGTGCCTGGAGTGTAAGACAGCTCTATGGCTACACCTTC
>TRBV28|TRBJ2-5|-|-
CASSPRFAGGIQETQYF
TGTGCCAGCAGTCCCCGCTTCGCTGGGGGGATACAAGAGACCCAGTACTTC
>TRBV10-3|TRBJ1-2|-|once
CAISEDRNYGYTF
TGTGCCATCAGTGAGGACAGAAACTATGGCTACACCTTC
>TRBV21-1|TRBJ2-2|-|-
CASSPSQGRTGELFF
TGTGCCAGCAGTCCCTCACAGGGGCGAACCGGGGAGCTGTTTTTT
>TRBV18|TRBJ2-3|TRBD2|-
CASSPRFWGGSTDTQYF
TGTGCCAGCTCACCACGTTTCTGGGGGGGTAGCACAGATACGCAGTATTTT
>TRBV28|TRBJ2-1|-|-
CASSWTSYNEQFF
TGTGCCAGCAGTTGGACTTCCTACAATGAGCAGTTCTTC
>TRBV30|TRBJ1-1|-|-
CAWSVHSKGSGTEAFF
TGTGCCTGGAGTGTACATTCTAAAGGGAGTGGCACTGAAGCTTTCTTT
>TRBV5-1|TRBJ2-1|TRBD1|-
CASSLAGTGGGGEQFF
TGCGCCAGCAGCTTGGCCGGGACAGGGGGAGGTGGTGAGCAGTTCTTC
>TRBV6-5|TRBJ2-5|TRBD1|few
CASRERDRGGETQYF
TGTGCCAGCAGAGAGAGGGACAGGGGTGGGGAGACCCAGTACTTC
>TRBV28|TRBJ1-5|-|-
CASSFISGPGQPQHF
TGTGCCAGCAGTTTTATATCAGGCCCTGGTCAGCCCCAGCATTTT
>TRBV14|TRBJ2-5|-|-
CASSQGTVSEETQYF
TGTGCCAGCAGCCAAGGGACAGTTAGTGAAGAGACCCAGTACTTC
>TRBV3-1/TRBV3-2|TRBJ2-5|TRBD2|-
CASSQEWTSGGLRGTQYF
TGTGCCAGCAGCCAAGAATGGACTAGCGGGGGCCTCCGTGGGACCCAGTACTTC
>TRBV29-1|TRBJ2-1|-|-
CSVEGAVGNEQFF
TGCAGCGTTGAGGGGGCAGTTGGCAATGAGCAGTTCTTC
>TRBV11-2|TRBJ2-3|-|-
CASSLDGGQIYTDTQYF
TGTGCCAGCAGCTTAGACGGGGGGCAAATCTACACAGATACGCAGTATTTT
>TRBV3-1/TRBV3-2|TRBJ1-2|TRBD1|-
CASSQGTVHGYTF
TGTGCCAGCAGCCAGGGGACAGTACATGGCTACACCTTC
>TRBV29-1|TRBJ2-5|-|-
CSVAGFQETQYF
TGCAGCGTTGCAGGGTTCCAAGAGACCCAGTACTTC
>TRBV24-1|TRBJ2-5|-|-
CATSAGTFQETQYF
TGTGCCACCAGTGCAGGTACCTTCCAAGAGACCCAGTACTTC
>TRBV6-5|TRBJ1-2|-|-
CASHAGYGYTF
TGTGCCAGCCATGCAGGCTATGGCTACACCTTC
>TRBV5-4|TRBJ2-1|TRBD1|-
CASSLGGRGPNEQFF
TGTGCCAGCAGCTTGGGGGGAAGGGGGCCCAATGAGCAGTTCTTC
>TRBV7-3|TRBJ2-2|-|-
CASSQQGTGELFF
TGTGCCAGCAGCCAACAGGGGACTGGGGAGCTGTTTTTT
>TRBV6-1|TRBJ2-1|-|-
CASSEDGSSYNEQFF
TGTGCCAGCAGTGAAGATGGGAGCTCCTACAATGAGCAGTTCTTC
>TRBV27|TRBJ2-2|-|-
CASSLWGGAGGELFF
TGTGCCAGCAGTTTATGGGGGGGGGCCGGCGGGGAGCTGTTTTTT
>TRBV20-1|TRBJ2-1|TRBD2|-
CSASGLTSGRDDEQFF
TGCAGTGCTAGTGGCCTGACTAGCGGCAGAGACGATGAGCAGTTCTTC
>TRBV6-5|TRBJ1-2|TRBD1|-
CASSRVTGDNYGYTF
TGTGCCAGCAGTCGAGTAACAGGGGACAACTATGGCTACACCTTC
>TRBV7-2|TRBJ1-1|TRBD1|-
CASSQDRVTEAFF
TGTGCCAGCAGCCAGGACAGGGTAACTGAAGCTTTCTTT
>TRBV30|TRBJ1-6|-|-
CAWQGPSSPLHF
TGTGCCTGGCAGGGGCCGTCTTCACCCCTCCACTTT
>TRBV7-2|TRBJ2-1|TRBD2|-
CASSRNGMGLVGDEQFF
TGTGCCAGCAGCCGTAACGGAATGGGACTAGTTGGCGATGAGCAGTTCTTC
>TRBV4-1|TRBJ2-7|TRBD2|-
CASSQEGGGSYEQYF
TGCGCCAGCAGCCAAGAGGGGGGGGGCTCCTACGAGCAGTACTTC
>TRBV6-6|TRBJ2-5|-|-
CASSLNIRDPQETQYF
TGTGCCAGCAGTCTTAACATTCGGGATCCCCAAGAGACCCAGTACTTC
>TRBV10-1|TRBJ2-2|-|-
CASSILGSKKLFF
TGCGCCAGCAGTATATTGGGGAGCAAAAAGCTGTTTTTT
>TRBV5-1|TRBJ2-5|TRBD1|-
CASSLFGDRLQETQYF
TGCGCCAGCAGCTTGTTCGGGGACAGGTTACAAGAGACCCAGTACTTC
>TRBV3-1/TRBV3-2|TRBJ2-6|TRBD2|-
CASSQDSGRGASGANVLTF
TGTGCCAGCAGCCAAGATAGCGGGCGGGGGGCCTCTGGGGCCAACGTCCTGACTTTC
>TRBV28|TRBJ2-1|-|-
CASSSASVRSYNEQFF
TGTGCCAGCAGTTCCGCTAGCGTCCGCTCCTACAATGAGCAGTTCTTC
>TRBV12-5|TRBJ1-1|TRBD1|-
CASGTTGSMNTEAFF
TGTGCTAGTGGTACGACAGGGTCGATGAACACTGAAGCTTTCTTT
>TRBV5-1|TRBJ2-1|-|-
CASSLVFQGLGNEQFF
TGCGCCAGCAGCTTGGTTTTTCAGGGCTTGGGCAATGAGCAGTTCTTC
>TRBV5-8|TRBJ1-5|-|-
CASSQLTGLSNQPQHF
TGTGCCAGCAGCCAATTGACAGGTCTTAGCAATCAGCCCCAGCATTTT
>TRBV28|TRBJ2-3|-|-
CASSLATDTQYF
TGTGCCAGCAGTCTGGCAACAGATACGCAGTATTTT
>TRBV24-1|TRBJ1-2|-|-
CATSDQSNYGYTF
TGTGCCACCAGTGACCAGTCAAACTATGGCTACACCTTC
>TRBV9|TRBJ1-1|-|-
CASSVFAGENTEAFF
TGTGCCAGCAGCGTATTTGCGGGGGAGAACACTGAAGCTTTCTTT
>TRBV7-3|TRBJ2-1|-|-
CASSTNGGTNEQFF
TGTGCCAGCAGCACGAACGGGGGAACCAATGAGCAGTTCTTC
>TRBV5-1|TRBJ2-5|-|-
CASSLAGETQYF
TGCGCCAGCAGCTTGGCAGGAGAGACCCAGTACTTC
>TRBV12-5|TRBJ2-7|-|-
CASGLDTGRLDEQYF
TGTGCTAGTGGTTTGGACACAGGTCGGTTGGACGAGCAGTACTTC
>TRBV10-3|TRBJ2-7|TRBD1|-
CATGTGGFYEQYF
TGTGCCACCGGGACAGGGGGCTTCTACGAGCAGTACTTC
>TRBV10-3|TRBJ2-3|TRBD2|-
CAIKGLAATDTQYF
TGTGCCATCAAAGGACTAGCGGCCACAGATACGCAGTATTTT
>TRBV5-6|TRBJ2-7|TRBD2|-
CASSIRTSGGYEQYF
TGTGCCAGCAGCATCAGGACTAGCGGGGGGTACGAGCAGTACTTC
>TRBV30|TRBJ1-6|TRBD1|once
CAWSPQGKGRSPLHF
TGTGCCTGGAGCCCACAGGGGAAGGGCCGTTCACCCCTCCACTTT